This T cell receptor beta chain was found in a study of T cells in women clearing cervical HPV infection. TCRdb's copy holds only in-frame clones and misses some; the assay was immunoSEQ multiplex PCR. The table for this sample gives approximately 31,000 clones. Sequencing input: blood buffy coat. The receptor was derived from a woman between 18 and 70 years old with a cervical HPV16 infection that either progressed to CIN3+ or cleared (not recorded which).

Partial CDR3 DNA: TGTGCCAGCAGCTTACCGGGACAGGGTGTATACGAG. Translation gives CASSLPGQGVYE. The full CDR3 protein is CASSLPGQGVYEQYF. The rearrangement links TRBV7-2 to TRBJ2-7; 9 bases match TRBD1. Coverage ceases 3 residues before the CDR3 finishes, and the germline J gene fills in the end. Germline CDR1 SGHTA, CDR2 FQGNSA. The CDR3 runs 15 residues. The V segment lost 2 bases and the J segment 4 bases; nucleotides outside the gene matches: 6. The variable domain in full, completed from reference TRBV7-2 and TRBJ2-7, reads GAGVSQSPSNKVTEKGKDVELRCDPISGHTALYWYRQSLGQGLEFLIYFQGNSAPDKSGLPSDRFSAERTGGSVSTLTIQRTQQEDSAVYLCASSLPGQGVYEQYFGPGTRLTVT.